These 27 T cell receptor beta chains share one sample of origin, sequenced in a study of OX40 agonist ivuxolimab in advanced cancers. Profiling relied on immunoSEQ multiplex PCR, and the TCRdb table lists in-frame clones only, not all of them. This sample has some 43,000 clones, with about nine tenths found just once. This specimen was CD4+ or CD8+ T cells sorted from blood, taken in a trial of the OX40 agonist ivuxolimab. These receptors were obtained from an adult with an advanced solid tumor such as melanoma, head and neck, liver or kidney cancer.

V and J are TRBV2 and TRBJ1-5; D gene unclear. There are 13 residues in the CDR3. The V end was cut by 7 bases, the J end by 6 bases, with 13 bases between. In germline, CDR1 is SNHLY, CDR2 FYNNEI. The DNA of the CDR3 is TGTGCCAGCATCGGGGAACGCAGTCAGCCCCAGCATTTT. This gives the protein CASIGERSQPQHF.

The rearrangement uses TRBV4-2 and TRBJ1-2; D may be TRBD1 (6 bases). V gave up 0 bases and J gave up 5 bases, with 13 bases separating them. CDR1 and CDR2 from the germline V gene are LGHNA and YNFKEQ. The CDR3 length is 15 residues. The CDR3 coding sequence is TGTGCCAGCAGCCAAGATTCCAGGGGCGCGTATGGCTACACCTTC. It codes for CASSQDSRGAYGYTF.

J is TRBJ2-1 and V is TRBV9; 11 nucleotides agree with TRBD2. The V gene end was trimmed by 0 bases and the J gene end by 10 bases; junction bases not matched to a gene: 9. The CDR3 covers 16 residues. Germline V gene data show CDR1 as SGDLS and CDR2 as YYNGEE. Here the CDR3 reads CASSVEGLAAAREQFF. The DNA of the CDR3 is TGTGCCAGCAGCGTAGAGGGACTAGCGGCTGCCCGGGAGCAGTTCTTC.

This rearrangement joins TRBV2 to TRBJ2-3, with D possibly being TRBD2 (5 bases). This CDR3 comprises 14 residues. Trimming pared 4 bases from V and 2 bases from J, leaving 10 bases between. The germline gives CDR1 SNHLY, CDR2 FYNNEI. The DNA of the CDR3 is TGTGCCAGCAGTGTTACGGGAAACACAGATACGCAGTATTTT. Its protein product is CASSVTGNTDTQYF.

This chain joins TRBV7-2 and TRBJ2-2; D may be TRBD2 (6 bases). CDR3 size: 15 residues. Looked up from germline, CDR1 is SGHTA and CDR2 is FQGNSA. Trimming removed 3 bases at V and 0 bases at J, with 8 bases between. The CDR3 region has the DNA TGTGCCAGCAGCTTGGGGACTCCGAACACCGGGGAGCTGTTTTTT. Its protein product is CASSLGTPNTGELFF.

Remarks on this clone: Other DNA sequences in this sample translate to the same CDR3. The chain uses TRBV5-1 and TRBJ2-7; D is undetermined. V shed 4 bases and J shed 0 bases, with 5 bases lying between them. Germline CDR1 reads SGHRS; CDR2 reads YFSETQ. The CDR3 covers 12 residues. The CDR3 DNA sequence: TGCGCCAGCAGCGGTAGCTCCTACGAGCAGTACTTC. Amino acids: CASSGSSYEQYF.

The chain uses TRBV6-1 and TRBJ2-3, with TRBD2 matching 11 bases. V trimming: 4 bases; J trimming: 7 bases; junction bases outside the gene matches: 10. The CDR3 length is 16 residues. Germline CDR1 reads MNHNS; CDR2 reads SASEGT. The CDR3 here is CASSVSSGRGMNTQYF. CDR3 nucleotide sequence: TGTGCCAGCAGTGTCAGTAGCGGGAGGGGGATGAATACGCAGTATTTT.

This chain joins TRBV4-3 and TRBJ2-5; the match to TRBD2 covers 8 bases. The trim removed 1 base at V and 7 bases at J, leaving 5 bases unmatched. This CDR3 contains 14 residues. Germline lookup yields CDR1 LGHNA and CDR2 YSLEER. The CDR3 region is CASSQARREGTQYF. In nucleotides, the CDR3 is TGCGCCAGCAGCCAAGCGAGACGGGAGGGGACCCAGTACTTC.

The rearrangement joins TRBV19 to TRBJ2-3; D perhaps matches TRBD1 (6 bases). CDR3 length: 16 residues. V lost 8 bases to trimming and J lost 0 bases, with 18 bases between them. CDR1 is LNHDA and CDR2 is SQIVND in the germline V gene (reference sequence). CDR3 nucleotide sequence: TGTGCCAGTTCGGGACAAGGATCCCCTAGCACAGATACGCAGTATTTT. This encodes CASSGQGSPSTDTQYF.

V is TRBV30 and J is TRBJ1-2; the D gene is possibly TRBD1 (6 bases). V lost 7 bases and J 4 bases, leaving 16 bases between the germline ends. Germline V gene lookup returns CDR1 GTSNPN and CDR2 SVGIG (reference sequence). The CDR3 sequence is 13 residues long. The CDR3 region is CASDPGQTYGYTF. The CDR3 DNA reads TGTGCCTCCGACCCCGGACAGACCTATGGCTACACCTTC.

The chain links TRBV2 to TRBJ1-1; unclear D gene. V lost 5 bases and J lost 5, with 12 bases in between. Germline V gene data show CDR1 as SNHLY and CDR2 as FYNNEI. This CDR3 is 13 amino acids long. CDR3: CASSLGIGTEAFF. CDR3 DNA sequence: TGTGCCAGCAGTCTCGGGATTGGGACTGAAGCTTTCTTT.

The genes are TRBV23-1 and TRBJ1-4; TRBD1 agrees at 7 bases. TRBV23-1 is placed among ORFs of uncertain function. There are 16 residues in the CDR3. V lost 2 bases and J lost 7; bases outside the gene matches: 10. CDR3 residues: CASSQTSGTATEKLFF. For the CDR3, the DNA is TGCGCCAGCAGTCAAACTTCCGGGACAGCCACTGAAAAACTGTTTTTT.

This clone was counted a few times. The chain recombines TRBV9 with TRBJ2-3; tentative D call: TRBD2 (6 bases). The germline gives CDR1 SGDLS, CDR2 YYNGEE. V was shortened by 6 bases and J by 5 bases, with 13 bases between the two germline ends. CDR3 length: 13 amino acids. The CDR3 protein is CASKNSGEDTQYF. CDR3 in DNA: TGTGCCAGCAAGAATTCGGGAGAAGATACGCAGTATTTT.

The CDR3 loop is CASSSAPNTGFYGYTF. CDR3 DNA sequence: TGTGCCAGCAGCTCCGCTCCTAATACAGGATTCTATGGCTACACCTTC. The J gene is TRBJ1-2, the V gene TRBV7-2; D is possibly TRBD1 (5 bases). V shed 4 bases and J shed 4 bases, with 19 bases lying between them. Germline V gene data show CDR1 as SGHTA and CDR2 as FQGNSA. CDR3 length equals 16 residues. The variable domain in full, with the rest retrieved from reference TRBV7-2 and TRBJ1-2, is GAGVSQSPSNKVTEKGKDVELRCDPISGHTALYWYRQSLGQGLEFLIYFQGNSAPDKSGLPSDRFSAERTGGSVSTLTIQRTQQEDSAVYLCASSSAPNTGFYGYTFGSGTRLTVV.

The CDR3 loop reads CASSRQQQVQAGELFF. The CDR3 DNA reads TGCGCCAGCAGCCGCCAGCAACAGGTTCAGGCCGGGGAGCTGTTTTTT. The rearrangement links TRBV4-1 to TRBJ2-2; tentative D call: TRBD1 (5 bases). Germline V gives CDR1 MGHRA, CDR2 YSYEKL. The CDR3 extends over 16 amino acids. V lost 4 bases and J 6 bases, leaving 18 bases between the germline ends.

The chain is built from TRBV10-1 and TRBJ2-1, with D perhaps given as TRBD1 or TRBD2 (6 bases each). The CDR3 length is 17 residues. The V gene lost 2 bases and the J gene lost 0 bases, with 14 bases spanning the gap. Germline V lookup: CDR1 WNHNN, CDR2 SYGVQD (reference sequence). CDR3 amino acids: CASSEGGRQSSYNEQFF. The CDR3 DNA follows: TGCGCCAGCAGTGAGGGGGGGCGGCAAAGCTCCTACAATGAGCAGTTCTTC.

V and J are TRBV2 and TRBJ2-1; 11 nucleotides align to TRBD2. This CDR3 is built from 15 residues. The V gene end was trimmed by 6 bases and the J gene end by 3 bases; junction bases not matched to a gene: 4. Per the germline V gene, CDR1 is SNHLY and CDR2 is FYNNEI. The CDR3 DNA reads as TGTGCCAGCAGCGCCGGGACTAGCGGCTACAATGAGCAGTTCTTC. Protein: CASSAGTSGYNEQFF.

This clone was seen just once. The chain links TRBV6-4 to TRBJ2-1; D may be TRBD1 (5 bases). Germline values: CDR1 MRHNA, CDR2 SNTAGT. V was cut by 1 base and J by 6 bases, with 13 bases left in between. This CDR3 has 15 amino acids. As DNA, the CDR3 is TGTGCCAGCAGTGACTTGCTGGGGCCAGGCAATGAGCAGTTCTTC. Encoded protein: CASSDLLGPGNEQFF.

The chain has TRBV5-1 and TRBJ1-2, with TRBD1 identical over 9 bases. Germline loops: CDR1 SGHRS, CDR2 YFSETQ. Trimming cost V 4 bases and J 4 bases; bases outside gene matches: 5. This CDR3 comprises 14 residues. The DNA of the CDR3 is TGCGCCAGCAGCCGGGACAGGGTAATCTATGGCTACACCTTC. Protein sequence: CASSRDRVIYGYTF.

The chain links TRBV21-1 to TRBJ1-1; the table's TRBD1 call for D was not verified on the DNA. TRBV21-1 is a documented pseudogene. The CDR3 runs to 14 residues. The DNA of the CDR3 is TGTGCCAGCAGCAAAGGGAGCCAGGGTGGTGAAGCTTTCTTT. Translating gives CASSKGSQGGEAFF.

J is TRBJ2-6 and V is TRBV30; D might be TRBD2 (7 bases). Germline V CDR1 and CDR2: GTSNPN, SVGIG (reference sequence). The V end lost 2 bases, the J end lost 2 bases, and 25 bases lay between the germline ends. CDR3 length: 20 amino acids. The CDR3 region is CAWSSQGRVRDLAGANVLTF. CDR3 in DNA: TGTGCCTGGAGTTCTCAGGGGAGGGTTCGGGATCTGGCTGGGGCCAACGTCCTGACTTTC.

The chain combines TRBV7-2 with TRBJ1-3, with D unresolved. The germline CDR1 and CDR2 sequences are SGHTA and FQGNSA. V gave up 0 bases and J gave up 4 bases, with 7 bases separating them. The CDR3 is 14 residues long. The CDR3 DNA sequence: TGTGCCAGCAGCTTAGCGCACGCAGGAAACACCATATATTTT. Protein product: CASSLAHAGNTIYF.

V and J are TRBV3-2 and TRBJ2-3; TRBD2 reflects the table's D call only, with no check against the DNA. TRBV3-2 is labeled a pseudogene. This CDR3 comprises 9 residues. As DNA, the CDR3 is TGTGCCAGCAGCCGAGGGCAGTATTTT. Protein product: CASSRGQYF.

The rearrangement joins TRBV10-3 to TRBJ2-7, with 7 positions matching TRBD2. Germline values: CDR1 ENHRY, CDR2 SYGVKD. The length of the CDR3 is 13 residues. The V gene end was trimmed by 5 bases and the J gene end by 2 bases; junction bases not matched to a gene: 3. CDR3 loop: CAISRGGAYEQYF. CDR3 sequence (DNA): TGTGCCATCAGTCGTGGGGGGGCCTACGAGCAGTACTTC.

The chain joins TRBV11-3 to TRBJ2-7; 7 bases fit TRBD2. The V and J ends lost 1 base and 7 bases, in that order; junction bases with no gene match: 4. CDR3 size: 13 residues. Germline CDR1 is SGHNT and CDR2 is YENEEA. CDR3 nucleotide sequence: TGTGCCAGCAGCTTAGGGACTAGTGGGGAGCAGTACTTC. Its protein is CASSLGTSGEQYF. Full variable domain (outside the CDR3, taken from reference TRBV11-3 and TRBJ2-7): EAGVVQSPRYKIIEKKQPVAFWCNPISGHNTLYWYLQNLGQGPELLIRYENEEAVDDSQLPKDRFSAERLKGVDSTLKIQPAELGDSAVYLCASSLGTSGEQYFGPGTRLTVT.

The chain is built from TRBV6-1 and TRBJ2-1, with D possibly TRBD1 on 6 matching bases. The V gene's germline CDR1 is MNHNS and CDR2 SASEGT. Trimming took 3 bases from V and 12 from J, leaving 15 bases between them. This CDR3 spans 13 amino acids. CDR3 sequence: CASSEMKGRGQFF. As DNA, the CDR3 is TGTGCCAGCAGTGAGATGAAGGGCAGGGGGCAGTTCTTC.

The V call is TRBV9, the J call TRBJ2-3, with D perhaps matching TRBD1 (6 bases). The V end lost 4 bases, the J end lost 0 bases, and 12 bases lay between the germline ends. The germline gives CDR1 SGDLS, CDR2 YYNGEE. The CDR3 contains 15 residues. The CDR3 protein is CASSPQGLSTDTQYF. The CDR3 nucleotides are TGTGCCAGCAGCCCCCAGGGGCTAAGCACAGATACGCAGTATTTT.